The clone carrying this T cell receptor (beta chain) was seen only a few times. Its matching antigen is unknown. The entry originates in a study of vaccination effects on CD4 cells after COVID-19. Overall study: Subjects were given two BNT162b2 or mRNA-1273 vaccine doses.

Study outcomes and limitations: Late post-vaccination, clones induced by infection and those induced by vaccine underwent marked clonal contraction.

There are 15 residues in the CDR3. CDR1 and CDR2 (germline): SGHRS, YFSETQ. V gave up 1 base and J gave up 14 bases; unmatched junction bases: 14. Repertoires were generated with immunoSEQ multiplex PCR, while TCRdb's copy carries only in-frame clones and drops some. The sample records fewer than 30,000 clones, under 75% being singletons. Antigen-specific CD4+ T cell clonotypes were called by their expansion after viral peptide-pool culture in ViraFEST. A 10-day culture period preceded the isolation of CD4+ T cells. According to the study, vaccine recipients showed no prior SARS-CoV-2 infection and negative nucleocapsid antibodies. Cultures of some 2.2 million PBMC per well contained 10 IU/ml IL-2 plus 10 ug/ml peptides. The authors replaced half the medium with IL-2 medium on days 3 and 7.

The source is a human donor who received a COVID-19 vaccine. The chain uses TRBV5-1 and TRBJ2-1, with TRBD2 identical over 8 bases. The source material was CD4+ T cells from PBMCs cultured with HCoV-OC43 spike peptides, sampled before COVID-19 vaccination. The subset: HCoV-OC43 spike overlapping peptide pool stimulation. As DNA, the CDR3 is TGCGCCAGCAGCTTGCAATTGCGGGGGGACCAAGAGGAGTTCTTC. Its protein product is CASSLQLRGDQEEFF. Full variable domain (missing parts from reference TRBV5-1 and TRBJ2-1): KAGVTQTPRYLIKTRGQQVTLSCSPISGHRSVSWYQQTPGQGLQFLFEYFSETQRNKGNFPGRFSGRQFSNSRSEMNVSTLELGDSALYLCASSLQLRGDQEEFFGPGTRLTVL.